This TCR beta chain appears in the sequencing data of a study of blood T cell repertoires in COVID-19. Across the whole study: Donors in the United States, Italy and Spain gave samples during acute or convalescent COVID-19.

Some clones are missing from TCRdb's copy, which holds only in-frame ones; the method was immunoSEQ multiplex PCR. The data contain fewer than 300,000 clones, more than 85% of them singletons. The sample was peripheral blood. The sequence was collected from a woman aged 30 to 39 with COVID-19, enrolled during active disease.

The CDR3 loop reads CAISPTSGAYEQYF. CDR3 bases: TGTGCCATCAGCCCGACTAGCGGGGCCTACGAGCAGTACTTC. The V and J genes are TRBV10-3 and TRBJ2-7; 11 bases align to TRBD2. V lost 6 bases, J lost 2 bases, and 3 bases stayed unmatched. This CDR3 spans 14 amino acids. The germline V gene has CDR1 ENHRY and CDR2 SYGVKD.